Shown below are 7 T cell receptor beta chains from a single sample sequenced in a study of Ad26.COV2.S vaccination and SARS-CoV-2 variants. Sequenced by immunoSEQ multiplex PCR; TCRdb stores in-frame clones only, minus some. This table holds about 420,000 clones, 85% to 90% found once. The treatment is: around 19 received Ad26.COV2.S at low or high dose, single or two shots; about 5 received placebo; per-sample allocation not given. Samples came from day 63 after the first vaccine or placebo injection. The sequences come from peripheral blood, collected in a trial of Ad26.COV2.S vaccine versus placebo. Receptors were obtained from a person aged 18-60 years who received the Ad26.COV2.S COVID-19 vaccine or a placebo.

V is TRBV12-3 or TRBV12-4 and J is TRBJ1-2; maybe TRBD1 (6 bases). The CDR3 runs to 11 residues. V was cut by 11 bases and J by 8 bases, with 15 bases left in between. The CDR3 region is CASGGQHGYTF. CDR3 nucleotide sequence: TGTGCCTCGGGGGGACAACACGGCTACACCTTC.

The chain couples TRBV2 to TRBJ2-1, with D hard to call. Per the germline V gene, CDR1 is SNHLY and CDR2 is FYNNEI. The CDR3 runs 16 residues. Trimming took off 8 bases at V and 2 bases at J, with 19 bases between the two ends. This chain's CDR3 is CASPETRTRAYNEQFF. The CDR3 bases are TGTGCCAGCCCCGAAACCCGGACCCGGGCCTACAATGAGCAGTTCTTC.

There are a few counts of this clone. The chain uses TRBV10-1 and TRBJ1-2; no firm D call. This CDR3 spans 13 amino acids. Germline CDR1 is WNHNN and CDR2 is SYGVQD (reference sequence). Trimming removed 3 bases from V and 4 bases from J, with 9 bases in between. The CDR3 DNA follows: TGCGCCAGCAGTGAAGGCAGCCCCTATGGCTACACCTTC. Encoded protein: CASSEGSPYGYTF.

V is TRBV29-1 and J is TRBJ1-2; D uncertain. V was trimmed by 3 bases and J by 2 bases, leaving 10 bases between them. The germline V gene encodes CDR1 SQVTM and CDR2 ANQGSEA. There are 13 residues in the CDR3. CDR3 protein: CSVEASLNYGYTF. Here the CDR3 DNA reads TGCAGCGTTGAGGCCTCGCTGAACTATGGCTACACCTTC.

V gene TRBV3-1 (or the pseudogene TRBV3-2) combines with J gene TRBJ1-1, with TRBD1 as a possible D gene (5 bases). The CDR3 is 13 residues long. The germline V and J ends were trimmed by 4 bases and 5 bases, with 11 bases remaining between them. Germline V CDR1 and CDR2: LGHDT, YNNKEL (reference sequence). CDR3: CASSRVSGTEAFF. The DNA for the CDR3 is TGTGCCAGCAGCCGTGTTTCAGGGACTGAAGCTTTCTTT.

V gene TRBV10-3 combines with J gene TRBJ2-7; possibly TRBD2 for D (6 bases). CDR1 ENHRY and CDR2 SYGVKD come from the germline V gene. This CDR3 comprises 14 residues. V was clipped by 4 bases and J by 2 bases, with 12 bases between them. The CDR3 DNA follows: TGTGCCATCAGTGTTGGCGGGGAGACCTACGAGCAGTACTTC. Amino acids: CAISVGGETYEQYF.

V and J are TRBV6-2 or TRBV6-3 and TRBJ1-2; D gene unclear. Germline CDR1 MNHEY, CDR2 SVGEGT. CDR3 length: 15 residues. V was clipped by 2 bases and J by 4 bases, with 14 bases between them. The DNA for the CDR3 is TGTGCCAGCAGTTACGGTGGGGTCTTCTTCTATGGCTACACCTTC. Translated: CASSYGGVFFYGYTF.